A selection of T cell receptor beta chains follows, all from one sample in a study of memory CD4+ T cells and cytomegalovirus serostatus. Method: immunoSEQ multiplex PCR; TCRdb's copy keeps in-frame clones and lacks some. This sample carries about 100,000 clones, about four fifths of them seen once, and the ten largest clones take around 3.6%. The sample consisted of memory CD4+ T cells from blood. The receptors shown here come from an adult in good health and CMV-seropositive. CDR3s include the opening cysteine and the closing phenylalanine or tryptophan. Each record gives: V gene, D gene, J gene, clone size, CDR3 protein, CDR3 DNA. D genes are given only for firm matches. Part of the rows lack a size; the others show once, few, many or a class for expanded clones.

TRBV9	.	TRBJ2-2	.	CASRLVSDTGELFF	TGTGCCAGCAGGCTAGTAAGTGACACCGGGGAGCTGTTTTTT
TRBV19	.	TRBJ1-3	.	CASSIADAVHSGNTIYF	TGTGCCAGTAGTATAGCAGATGCGGTCCACTCTGGAAACACCATATATTTT
TRBV5-1	.	TRBJ2-7	.	CASRRGYEQYF	TGCGCCAGCCGGCGGGGTTACGAGCAGTACTTC
TRBV7-2	.	TRBJ1-2	.	CASSSLLRRGEVYGYTF	TGTGCCAGCAGCTCCTTATTGCGTCGGGGGGAGGTCTATGGCTACACCTTC
TRBV4-1	.	TRBJ1-2	.	CASSQGEVANYGYTF	TGCGCCAGCAGCCAAGGGGAGGTGGCGAACTATGGCTACACCTTC
TRBV4-1	.	TRBJ2-5	.	CASSQGMSGYQETQYF	TGCGCCAGCAGCCAAGGGATGAGCGGGTACCAAGAGACCCAGTACTTC
TRBV18	.	TRBJ2-5	.	CASSPGRQQETQYF	TGTGCCAGCTCACCAGGTAGACAGCAAGAGACCCAGTACTTC
TRBV5-5	.	TRBJ2-2	.	CASSFVTGELFF	TGTGCCAGCAGCTTTGTCACCGGGGAGCTGTTTTTT
TRBV5-4	.	TRBJ2-3	.	CASSLTWADTQYF	TGTGCCAGCAGCTTGACGTGGGCAGATACGCAGTATTTT
TRBV19	.	TRBJ2-1	.	CASSIEGAGDEQFF	TGTGCCAGTAGTATAGAGGGGGCGGGGGATGAGCAGTTCTTC
TRBV5-1	.	TRBJ1-3	.	CASSLGLGSSGNTIYF	TGCGCCAGCAGCTTGGGATTGGGAAGCTCTGGAAACACCATATATTTT
TRBV5-4	.	TRBJ1-2	.	CASSFPGNGGGYTF	TGTGCCAGCAGCTTCCCGGGCAATGGAGGTGGCTACACCTTC
TRBV14	.	TRBJ1-2	.	CASSQNPGQSYGYTF	TGTGCCAGCAGCCAAAACCCGGGGCAGTCCTATGGCTACACCTTC
TRBV28	TRBD2	TRBJ2-3	.	CASTGTAGGWAPDTQYF	TGTGCCAGCACAGGAACCGCGGGAGGTTGGGCCCCAGATACGCAGTATTTT
TRBV9	.	TRBJ1-1	few	CASSAEGVDTEAFF	TGTGCCAGCAGCGCCGAGGGTGTGGACACTGAAGCTTTCTTT
TRBV28	.	TRBJ2-2	.	CASSFSEGGYTGELFF	TGTGCCAGCAGTTTTAGCGAAGGGGGGTACACCGGGGAGCTGTTTTTT
TRBV16	.	TRBJ1-5	.	CASSQGGYGNQPQHF	TGTGCCAGCAGCCAAGGGGGGTACGGCAATCAGCCCCAGCATTTT
TRBV5-1	.	TRBJ2-3	.	CASSLGASGSTDTQYF	TGCGCCAGCAGCTTGGGGGCCAGCGGGAGCACAGATACGCAGTATTTT
TRBV5-1	.	TRBJ2-5	.	CASKEGRGLQETQYF	TGCGCCAGCAAAGAGGGGAGAGGCCTACAAGAGACCCAGTACTTC
TRBV9	.	TRBJ2-1	.	CASSVAFGAYNEQFF	TGTGCCAGCAGCGTAGCTTTTGGGGCCTACAATGAGCAGTTCTTC
TRBV11-3	.	TRBJ2-2	few	CASSLGGLNTGELFF	TGTGCCAGCAGCTTGGGCGGACTCAACACCGGGGAGCTGTTTTTT
TRBV15	.	TRBJ1-1	.	CATSRGTVNTEAFF	TGTGCCACCAGCAGAGGGACAGTGAACACTGAAGCTTTCTTT
TRBV5-1	.	TRBJ2-5	.	CASSLYRLRESGKETQYF	TGCGCCAGCAGCTTGTATCGCCTCAGGGAGAGCGGTAAAGAGACCCAGTACTTC
TRBV18	.	TRBJ2-3	.	CASSPGTDTQYF	TGTGCCAGCTCACCAGGCACAGATACGCAGTATTTT
TRBV2	.	TRBJ1-2	few	CASSEAISLDGYTF	TGTGCCAGCAGTGAAGCAATCAGTCTGGATGGCTACACCTTC